Shown below are 5 T cell receptor beta chains from a single sample sequenced in a study of T cell repertoires in aging, cancer and after chemotherapy. TCR beta rearrangements were amplified from peripheral blood genomic DNA. Rearranged V-D-J TRB sequences were amplified with a mixed TRB-A/B primer pool. TCRdb called the multiplex PCR reads again in MiXCR, with one record for every CDR3 protein. The data show 4,500 to 5,000 distinct CDR3 sequences, with more than 20% seen just once and 8% to 10% held by the top ten. Sample: blood. All receptors derive from a human donor in good health. The donor label of this sample is uncertain.

By its share, this clonotype is medium-sized. The chain links TRBV7-6 to TRBJ2-1, with D perhaps matching TRBD1 or TRBD2 (5 bases each). Trimming took 1 base from V and 7 from J, leaving 11 bases between them. Germline-derived CDR1 and CDR2 are SGHVS and FNYEAQ. This CDR3 has 14 amino acids. CDR3 nucleotides: TGTGCCAGCAGCTTAGTGGGACCAGGGAATGAGCAGTTCTTC. Translated: CASSLVGPGNEQFF.

This clonotype is categorized as medium-sized. This chain links TRBV19 with TRBJ2-7; TRBD1 agrees at 11 bases. Losses at the gene ends were 5 bases for V and 2 bases for J; bases not matched to a gene: 5. CDR1 is LNHDA, CDR2 SQIVND, per germline (reference sequence). The CDR3 contains 15 residues. The CDR3 DNA follows: TGTGCCAGTAGTGCAGGACAGGGGGCCCCCTACGAGCAGTACTTC. Encoded protein: CASSAGQGAPYEQYF.

By sample fraction, this clonotype is medium-sized. The chain combines TRBV30 with TRBJ2-6, with TRBD1 matching 9 bases. This CDR3 has 17 amino acids. V lost 4 bases and J lost 1; bases outside the gene matches: 8. Germline values: CDR1 GTSNPN, CDR2 SVGIG (reference sequence). The CDR3 here is CAWIRDRVRSGANVLTF. The CDR3 DNA follows: TGTGCCTGGATAAGGGACAGGGTTCGTTCTGGGGCCAACGTCCTGACTTTC. Full variable domain (missing parts from reference TRBV30 and TRBJ2-6): SQTIHQWPATLVQPVGSPLSLECTVEGTSNPNLYWYRQAAGRGLQLLFYSVGIGQISSEVPQNLSASRPQDRQFILSSKKLLLSDSGFYLCAWIRDRVRSGANVLTFGAGSRLTVL.

In this sample, this clonotype is medium-sized (0.01 to 0.1%). The chain carries TRBV18 and TRBJ1-5; 9 nucleotides match TRBD1. The V segment lost 6 bases and the J segment 4 bases; nucleotides outside the gene matches: 13. The CDR3 loop spans 17 amino acids. CDR1 is KGHSH and CDR2 is LQKENI in the germline V gene. CDR3 region: CASSLQGALNFNQPQHF. The CDR3 DNA reads TGTGCCAGCTCCCTACAGGGGGCCCTTAACTTTAATCAGCCCCAGCATTTT.

The V and J genes are TRBV7-3 and TRBJ1-6, with TRBD1 matching over 7 bases. V lost 4 bases to trimming and J lost 5 bases; unmatched junction nucleotides: 2. Germline CDR1 SGHTA, CDR2 FQGTGA. This CDR3 region has 14 residues. CDR3 amino acids: CASSSGQDNSPLHF. For the CDR3, the DNA is TGTGCCAGCAGCTCCGGACAGGATAATTCACCCCTCCACTTT.